This TCR beta chain comes out of a study of T cells in localized non-small cell lung cancer. Generated by immunoSEQ multiplex PCR, the TCRdb table keeps only in-frame clones and is missing some. The top ten hold 17% of the sample, which has about 48,000 clones, about 72% seen once. Points from the study as a whole: There were a median roughly 59 of the top 100 tumor clones appearing in adjacent lung. Maximal T cell clonality occurred in uninvolved adjacent lung, with tumor ranking below it.

In the case of this clone: Its antigen is still unknown.

This CDR3 region has 15 residues. V was trimmed by 1 base and J by 0 bases, leaving 9 bases between them. Germline lookup yields CDR1 ENHRY and CDR2 SYGVKD. The chain employs TRBV10-3 and TRBJ1-1, with D maybe TRBD1 (6 bases). The sample consisted of peripheral blood, taken before any cancer treatment. This clonotype was sampled from a man aged 40 to 70 with stage I squamous cell lung carcinoma. CDR3 protein: CAISEWRGMNTEAFF. The CDR3 region has the DNA TGTGCCATCAGTGAGTGGAGGGGGATGAACACTGAAGCTTTCTTT.